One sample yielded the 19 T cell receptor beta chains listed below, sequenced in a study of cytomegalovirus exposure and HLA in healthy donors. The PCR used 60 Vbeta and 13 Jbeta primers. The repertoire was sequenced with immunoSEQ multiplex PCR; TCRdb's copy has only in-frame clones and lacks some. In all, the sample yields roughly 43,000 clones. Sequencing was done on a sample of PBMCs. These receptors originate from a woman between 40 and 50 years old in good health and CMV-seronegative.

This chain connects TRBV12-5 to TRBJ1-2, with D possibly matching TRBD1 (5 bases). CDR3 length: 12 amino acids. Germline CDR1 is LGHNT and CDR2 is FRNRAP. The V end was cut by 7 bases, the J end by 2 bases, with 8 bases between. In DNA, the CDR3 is TGTGCTAGTGCCGGGGGGAACTATGGCTACACCTTC. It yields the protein CASAGGNYGYTF.

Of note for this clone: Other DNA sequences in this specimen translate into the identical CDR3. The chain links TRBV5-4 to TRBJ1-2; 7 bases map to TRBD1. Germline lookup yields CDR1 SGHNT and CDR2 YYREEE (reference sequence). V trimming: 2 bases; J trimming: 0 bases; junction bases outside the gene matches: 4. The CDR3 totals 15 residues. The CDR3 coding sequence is TGTGCCAGCAGCTTAGGTGGGACAGCTAACTATGGCTACACCTTC. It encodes CASSLGGTANYGYTF.

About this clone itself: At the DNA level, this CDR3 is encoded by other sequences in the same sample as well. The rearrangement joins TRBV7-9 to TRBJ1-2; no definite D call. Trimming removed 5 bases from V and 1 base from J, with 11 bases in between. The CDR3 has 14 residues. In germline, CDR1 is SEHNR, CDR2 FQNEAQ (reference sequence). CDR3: CASSTIGDNYGYTF. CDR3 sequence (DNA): TGTGCCAGCAGCACCATCGGGGATAACTATGGCTACACCTTC.

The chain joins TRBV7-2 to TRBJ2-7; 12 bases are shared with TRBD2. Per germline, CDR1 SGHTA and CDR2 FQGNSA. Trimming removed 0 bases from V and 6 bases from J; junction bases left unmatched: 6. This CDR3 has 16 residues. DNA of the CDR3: TGTGCCAGCAGCTTAGCCCTGACTAGCGGGAGCGCCGAGCAGTACTTC. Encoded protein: CASSLALTSGSAEQYF. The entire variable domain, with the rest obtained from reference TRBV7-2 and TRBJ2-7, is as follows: GAGVSQSPSNKVTEKGKDVELRCDPISGHTALYWYRQSLGQGLEFLIYFQGNSAPDKSGLPSDRFSAERTGGSVSTLTIQRTQQEDSAVYLCASSLALTSGSAEQYFGPGTRLTVT.

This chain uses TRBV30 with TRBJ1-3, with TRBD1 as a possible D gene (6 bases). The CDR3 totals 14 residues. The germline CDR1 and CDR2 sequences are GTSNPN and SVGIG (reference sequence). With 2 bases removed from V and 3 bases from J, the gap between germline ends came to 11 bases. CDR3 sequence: CAWSKQGFGNTIYF. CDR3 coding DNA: TGTGCCTGGAGTAAACAGGGTTTTGGAAACACCATATATTTT.

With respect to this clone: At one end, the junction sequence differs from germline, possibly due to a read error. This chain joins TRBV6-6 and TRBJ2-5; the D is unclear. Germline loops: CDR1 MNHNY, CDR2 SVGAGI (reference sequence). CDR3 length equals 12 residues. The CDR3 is CASSYGLENQYF. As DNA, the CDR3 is TGTGCCAGCAGTTATGGGTTGGAGAACCAGTACTTC.

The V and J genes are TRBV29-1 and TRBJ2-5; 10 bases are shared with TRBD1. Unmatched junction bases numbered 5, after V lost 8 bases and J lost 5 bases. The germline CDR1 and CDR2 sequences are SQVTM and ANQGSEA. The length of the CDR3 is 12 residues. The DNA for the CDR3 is TGCAGCCCGGGGACAGGGGAGGAGACCCAGTACTTC. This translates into CSPGTGEETQYF.

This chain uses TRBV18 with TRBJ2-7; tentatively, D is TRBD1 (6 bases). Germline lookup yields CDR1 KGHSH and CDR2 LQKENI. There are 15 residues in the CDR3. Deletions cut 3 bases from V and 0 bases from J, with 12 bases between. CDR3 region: CASSPGQQGSYEQYF. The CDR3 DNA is TGTGCCAGCTCACCTGGGCAACAGGGCTCCTACGAGCAGTACTTC.

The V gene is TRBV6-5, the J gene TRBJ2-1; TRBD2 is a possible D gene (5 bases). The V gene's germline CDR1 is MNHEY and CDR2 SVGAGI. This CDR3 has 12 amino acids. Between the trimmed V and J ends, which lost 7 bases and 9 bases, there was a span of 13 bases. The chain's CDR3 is CASTKPRGEQFF. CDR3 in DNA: TGTGCCAGCACCAAACCACGGGGTGAGCAGTTCTTC.

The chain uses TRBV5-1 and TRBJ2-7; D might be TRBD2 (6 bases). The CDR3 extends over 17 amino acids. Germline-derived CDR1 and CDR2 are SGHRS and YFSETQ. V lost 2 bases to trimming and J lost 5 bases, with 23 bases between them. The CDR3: CASSLGKEGRSTDEQYF. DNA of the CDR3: TGCGCCAGCAGCTTAGGAAAGGAGGGAAGGTCTACGGACGAGCAGTACTTC.

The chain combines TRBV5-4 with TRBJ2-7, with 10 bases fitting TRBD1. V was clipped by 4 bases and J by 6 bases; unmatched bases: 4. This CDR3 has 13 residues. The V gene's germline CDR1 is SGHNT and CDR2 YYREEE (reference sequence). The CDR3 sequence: CASSLRTGGEQYF. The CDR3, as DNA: TGTGCCAGCAGCCTCCGGACAGGGGGCGAGCAGTACTTC.

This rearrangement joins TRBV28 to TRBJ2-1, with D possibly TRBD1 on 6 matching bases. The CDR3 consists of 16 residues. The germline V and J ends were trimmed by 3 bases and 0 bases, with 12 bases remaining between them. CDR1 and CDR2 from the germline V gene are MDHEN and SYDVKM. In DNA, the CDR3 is TGTGCCAGCAGTTTTGGGCGGACAGACTCCTACAATGAGCAGTTCTTC. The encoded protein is CASSFGRTDSYNEQFF.

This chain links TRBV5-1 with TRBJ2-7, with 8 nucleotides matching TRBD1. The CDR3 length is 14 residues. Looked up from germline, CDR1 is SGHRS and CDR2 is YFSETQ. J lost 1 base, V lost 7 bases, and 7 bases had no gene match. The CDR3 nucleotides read TGCGCCAGCGGGGAAACAGGGGGTTCCTACGAGCAGTACTTC. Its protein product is CASGETGGSYEQYF.

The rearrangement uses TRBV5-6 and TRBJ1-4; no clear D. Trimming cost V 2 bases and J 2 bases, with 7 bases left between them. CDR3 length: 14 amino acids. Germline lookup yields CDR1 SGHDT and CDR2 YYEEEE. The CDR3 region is CASSFKQTNEKLFF. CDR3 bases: TGTGCCAGCAGCTTTAAACAGACTAATGAAAAACTGTTTTTT.

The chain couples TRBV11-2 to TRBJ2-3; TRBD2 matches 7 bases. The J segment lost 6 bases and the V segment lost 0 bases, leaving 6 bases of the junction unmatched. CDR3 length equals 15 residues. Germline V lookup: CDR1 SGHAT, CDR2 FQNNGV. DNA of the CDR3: TGTGCCAGCAGCTTAGAGGCGGGAGTGGGGGATACGCAGTATTTT. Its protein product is CASSLEAGVGDTQYF.

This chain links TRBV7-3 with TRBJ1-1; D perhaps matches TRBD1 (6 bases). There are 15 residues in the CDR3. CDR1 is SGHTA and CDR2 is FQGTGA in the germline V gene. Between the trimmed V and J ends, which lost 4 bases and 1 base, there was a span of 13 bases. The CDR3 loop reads CASSSNREKNTEAFF. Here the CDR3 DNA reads TGTGCCAGCAGCTCAAACAGGGAGAAGAACACTGAAGCTTTCTTT.

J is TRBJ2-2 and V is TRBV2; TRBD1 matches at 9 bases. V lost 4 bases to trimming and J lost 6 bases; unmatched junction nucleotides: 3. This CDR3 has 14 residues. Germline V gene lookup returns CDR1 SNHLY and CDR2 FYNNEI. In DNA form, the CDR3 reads TGTGCCAGCAGTGGGACAGGGGTCCCCGGGGAGCTGTTTTTT. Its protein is CASSGTGVPGELFF.

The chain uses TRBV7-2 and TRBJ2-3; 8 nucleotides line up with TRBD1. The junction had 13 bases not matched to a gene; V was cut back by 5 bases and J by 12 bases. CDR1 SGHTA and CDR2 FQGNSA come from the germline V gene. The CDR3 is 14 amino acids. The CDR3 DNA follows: TGTGCCAGCAGCCCCCAGGGGGCTAGCAGCCAACAGTATTTT. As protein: CASSPQGASSQQYF.

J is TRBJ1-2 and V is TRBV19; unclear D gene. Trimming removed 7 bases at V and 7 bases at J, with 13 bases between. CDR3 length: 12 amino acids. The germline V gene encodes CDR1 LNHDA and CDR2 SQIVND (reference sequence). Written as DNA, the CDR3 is TGTGCCAGTAACCCACTCGGCGGTGGCTACACCTTC. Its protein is CASNPLGGGYTF.